This paragraph reports one T cell receptor (beta chain). These data come from a study of OX40 agonist ivuxolimab in advanced cancers. Study as a whole: Ivuxolimab, an agonistic anti-OX40 (CD134) antibody, was given to patients.

The protocol was immunoSEQ multiplex PCR, while the TCRdb copy is restricted to in-frame clones and leaves out a portion. The sample consists of over 35,000 clones, around nine tenths of them appearing once. The material was CD4+ or CD8+ T cells sorted from blood, obtained in a trial of the OX40 agonist ivuxolimab. The sequence was collected from an adult with an advanced solid tumor such as melanoma, head and neck, liver or kidney cancer.

The CDR3 protein is CATSELVGEETQYF. CDR3 nucleotide sequence: TGTGCCACCAGCGAGCTAGTGGGGGAAGAGACCCAGTACTTC. The chain is built from TRBV15 and TRBJ2-5; D may match TRBD1 or TRBD2 (5 bases each). Germline CDR1 reads LNHNV; CDR2 reads YYDKDF (reference sequence). This CDR3 comprises 14 residues. With 5 bases removed from V and 3 bases from J, the gap between germline ends came to 13 bases.